This entry features one T cell receptor beta chain sequence. The data belong to a study of T cells in Graves' hyperthyroidism and ophthalmopathy. Clinical symptoms, serum thyroxine and TRAb, thyroid ultrasound and orbital computed tomography together formed the diagnostic basis. The TCR beta CDR3 regions underwent amplification using RNA transcripts as the source. RT-PCR in the first round (using the HTBI primer set) targeted the TCR CDR3. TCRdb independently ran MiXCR on the multiplex PCR reads; one entry per CDR3 protein. The table has some 270,000 distinct CDR3 sequences, 10% to 15% seen once. The CDR3 is made up of 16 amino acids. The V and J ends lost 5 bases and 4 bases respectively, with 16 bases between them. Looked up from germline, CDR1 is SGHRS and CDR2 is YFSETQ.

The genes are TRBV5-1 and TRBJ2-6, with D possibly matching TRBD1 (6 bases). Sequenced: blood. The origin of this receptor is a woman in her twenties or thirties with Graves' hyperthyroidism that later progressed to Graves' ophthalmopathy. DNA of the CDR3: TGCGCCAGCAGGCCCCCAGGGGTGGGGGGGGCCAACGTCCTGACTTTC. Residues: CASRPPGVGGANVLTF.